This T cell receptor (beta chain) was recovered during a study of metastatic and nonmetastatic thyroid tumors. In the study overall: Repertoire data that came from the blood and tumor or nodule tissue of malignant and benign thyroid patients were compared.

The study, taken as a whole, reports: Across blood and tumor, TCR beta diversity in malignant thyroid tumors was reportedly significantly higher than in benign nodules.

Each patient came to thyroid surgery without any prior treatment (of any kind). This clone was observed many times. Its antigen is unknown. Original methodology: For papillary thyroid cancer, a distant-metastasis classifier was constructed from CDR3 differences observed across clinicopathological groups. TCRdb re-called the PCR reads through MiXCR. The V and J calls come from TCRdb's annotation, not from the publication. The sample shows about 33,000 clones, roughly a sixth of them seen only once. CDR1 and CDR2 (germline): MGHRA, YSYEKL. This CDR3 has 16 amino acids. V was pared by 1 base and J by 7 bases, with 20 bases between.

The specimen sequenced was blood. This rearrangement joins TRBV4-1 to TRBJ2-7; D possibly uses TRBD1 or TRBD2 (5 bases each). The TCR comes from a male donor with papillary thyroid cancer or a benign thyroid nodule (not recorded which). Some clones in this sample may be carry-over from other donors' samples. The CDR3 sequence is CASSQVTGTDLGEQYF. CDR3 nucleotides: TGCGCCAGCAGCCAAGTTACCGGGACCGACCTGGGGGAGCAGTACTTC.